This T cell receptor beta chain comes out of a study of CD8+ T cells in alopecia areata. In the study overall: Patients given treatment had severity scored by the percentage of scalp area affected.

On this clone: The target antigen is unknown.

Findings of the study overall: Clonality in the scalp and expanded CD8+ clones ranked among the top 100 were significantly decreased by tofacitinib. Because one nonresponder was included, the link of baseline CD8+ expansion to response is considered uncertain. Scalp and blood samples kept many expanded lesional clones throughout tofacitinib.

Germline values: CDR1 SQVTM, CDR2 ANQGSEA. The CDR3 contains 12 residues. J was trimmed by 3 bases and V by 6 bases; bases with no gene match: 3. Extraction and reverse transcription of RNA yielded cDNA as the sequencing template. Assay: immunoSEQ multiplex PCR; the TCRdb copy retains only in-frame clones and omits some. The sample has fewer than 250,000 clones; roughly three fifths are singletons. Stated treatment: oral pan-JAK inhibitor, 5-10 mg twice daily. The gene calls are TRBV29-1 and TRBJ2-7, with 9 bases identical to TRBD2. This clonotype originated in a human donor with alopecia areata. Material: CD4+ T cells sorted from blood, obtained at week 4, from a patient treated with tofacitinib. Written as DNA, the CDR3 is TGCAGCGTGACTAGCGGACTCTACGAGCAGTACTTC. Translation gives CSVTSGLYEQYF.